This T cell receptor (beta chain) appears in the sequencing data of a study of blood T cell repertoires in COVID-19. Looking at the study overall: Material from acute and convalescent COVID-19 was sourced from the United States, Italy and Spain. Sample material is recorded as cDNA or gDNA derived from T cells, B-cell-depleted T cells, or PBMCs.

In the original workflow: How many nucleated cells were present was estimated from reference gene primer amplification. Assay: immunoSEQ multiplex PCR; the TCRdb copy retains only in-frame clones and omits some. The V and J calls and clone size are taken from that table; D and trimming were inferred from the DNA. The data hold 90,000 to 100,000 clones, with about 85% observed a single time. This clone was seen a single time. This CDR3 has 17 amino acids. The V and J ends lost 1 base and 8 bases respectively, with 24 bases between them. Germline-derived CDR1 and CDR2 are SGHRS and YFSETQ. The rearrangement links TRBV5-1 to TRBJ1-2; a possible D gene is TRBD1 (6 bases). The TCR sequence derives from a human donor in a cohort sampled during active COVID-19. Material: peripheral blood. CDR3 in DNA: TGCGCCAGCAGCTTGAGTCCCGACGGCAGGGGAAACGGGGGCTACACCTTC. This translates into CASSLSPDGRGNGGYTF.